A single sample gave rise to the 4 T cell receptor beta chains below, sequenced in a study of blood T cell repertoires in COVID-19. Sequencing was performed with immunoSEQ multiplex PCR; in TCRdb, only in-frame clones are kept and a portion is missing. The sample has roughly 150,000 clones, 70% to 90% seen once. Sequencing was performed on peripheral blood. The receptors were sampled from a woman older than 75 with acute or convalescent COVID-19.

V gene TRBV5-4 combines with J gene TRBJ2-2; possibly TRBD1 for D (8 bases). This CDR3 contains 19 residues. Looked up from germline, CDR1 is SGHNT and CDR2 is YYREEE (reference sequence). Trimming pared 4 bases from V and 2 bases from J, leaving 24 bases between. CDR3 residues: CASSPGQQGGGINTGELFF. In DNA, the CDR3 is TGTGCCAGCAGCCCCGGCCAACAGGGGGGGGGCATAAACACCGGGGAGCTGTTTTTT.

This clone was observed once. The chain recombines TRBV5-1 with TRBJ2-5; 12 bases map to TRBD2. The CDR3 has 16 amino acids. V shed 4 bases and J 2 bases; nucleotides not matched to a gene: 6. Germline CDR1 SGHRS, CDR2 YFSETQ. CDR3 sequence: CASSIGLAGSQETQYF. CDR3 bases: TGCGCCAGCAGCATAGGACTAGCGGGGAGTCAAGAGACCCAGTACTTC.

The rearrangement joins TRBV11-2 to TRBJ1-1, with D perhaps TRBD1 (5 bases). CDR3 size: 14 residues. The germline V gene encodes CDR1 SGHAT and CDR2 FQNNGV. V lost 3 bases to trimming and J lost 5 bases, with 13 bases between them. CDR3 bases: TGTGCCAGCAGCTTCAGAGGGGAGGGGACTGAAGCTTTCTTT. Translating gives CASSFRGEGTEAFF.

The chain combines TRBV5-1 with TRBJ1-4; 10 positions agree with TRBD1. Germline trimming cut 4 bases from V and 7 bases from J; bases unmatched to any gene: 4. Germline assignment: CDR1 SGHRS and CDR2 YFSETQ. This CDR3 contains 14 residues. CDR3 sequence reads: CASSTGTGVEKLFF. DNA of the CDR3: TGCGCCAGCAGCACCGGGACAGGGGTTGAAAAACTGTTTTTT.